The sequence of this T cell receptor (beta chain) was determined in a study of blood T cells in healthy people across ages. The second PCR ran roughly 6 to 12 cycles with a sample-barcoded 5' primer and J-beta primers. TCRdb reprocessed the 5' RACE reads with MiXCR, giving one entry per CDR3 protein. The sample includes around 520,000 distinct CDR3 sequences, about 27% of them seen just once. This CDR3 comprises 15 residues. Per the germline V gene, CDR1 is MNHEY and CDR2 is SVGAGI. Losses at the gene ends were 7 bases for V and 0 bases for J; bases not matched to a gene: 7. This clonotype was seen more than once but under ten times. These same data were also listed under a study on T cells of mothers and their children. This second study notes: The authors identified no persistent microchimeric T cell clones.

The sequence was collected from a boy aged 2 to 9 in good health. The sequencing input was blood. The chain links TRBV6-5 to TRBJ2-5; 8 bases match TRBD2. CDR3 DNA sequence: TGTGCCAGCAAACGGACTAGCACGTACCAAGAGACCCAGTACTTC. Encoded protein: CASKRTSTYQETQYF.